This T cell receptor (beta chain) is from a study of long-term antiretroviral therapy in people with HIV. No donor had fewer than one pre-ART PBMC sample or fewer than two post-ART PBMC samples. Germline CDR1 and CDR2: MDHEN and SYDVKM. This CDR3 is built from 16 residues. V lost 6 bases to trimming and J lost 3 bases, with 20 bases between them. A v3.0 immunoSEQ assay was performed at survey level. About 40,000-55,000 T-cell genomes per sample were the sequencing target. Assay used: immunoSEQ multiplex PCR; TCRdb lists only in-frame clones, some missing. The table lists approximately 24,000 clones, 81% of them singletons. For this clone: Its antigen is currently unknown.

Broader study findings: Older ART regimens were possibly in use when the blood was collected between about 2004 and 2018.

The source was unsorted PBMCs, collected at the start of antiretroviral therapy, before treatment. The chain couples TRBV28 to TRBJ1-2, with D possibly TRBD1 on 5 matching bases. This receptor was obtained from a woman in her late teens or twenties with HIV. This CDR3 reads CASSQPGADGHYGYTF. CDR3 DNA sequence: TGTGCCAGCAGCCAGCCCGGGGCCGACGGGCACTATGGCTACACCTTC.